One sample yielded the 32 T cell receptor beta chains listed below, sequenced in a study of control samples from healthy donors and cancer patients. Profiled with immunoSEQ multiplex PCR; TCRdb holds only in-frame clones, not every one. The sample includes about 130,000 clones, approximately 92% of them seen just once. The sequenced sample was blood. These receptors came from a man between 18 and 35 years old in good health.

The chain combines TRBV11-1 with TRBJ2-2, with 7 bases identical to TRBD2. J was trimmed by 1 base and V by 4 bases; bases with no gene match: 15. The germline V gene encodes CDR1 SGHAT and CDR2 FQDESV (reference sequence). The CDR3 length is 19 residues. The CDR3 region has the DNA TGTGCCAGCAGCTCAGCGGGAAAGGCGCCTAGGTTGAACACCGGGGAGCTGTTTTTT. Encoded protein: CASSSAGKAPRLNTGELFF.

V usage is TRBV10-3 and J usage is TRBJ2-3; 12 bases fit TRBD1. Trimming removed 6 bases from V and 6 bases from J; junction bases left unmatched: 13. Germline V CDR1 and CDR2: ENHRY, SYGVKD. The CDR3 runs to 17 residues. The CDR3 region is CAIRGTGGNRHQDTQYF. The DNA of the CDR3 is TGTGCCATCAGAGGGACAGGGGGCAACCGACACCAGGATACGCAGTATTTT.

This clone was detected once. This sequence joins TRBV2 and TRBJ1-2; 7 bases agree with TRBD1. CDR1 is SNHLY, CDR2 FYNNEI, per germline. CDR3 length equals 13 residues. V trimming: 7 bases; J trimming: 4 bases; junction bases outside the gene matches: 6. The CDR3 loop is CASKVRDSYGYTF. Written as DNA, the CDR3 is TGTGCCAGCAAAGTAAGGGACAGCTATGGCTACACCTTC.

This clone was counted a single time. The chain's CDR3 is CASSLPGARTGELFF. The DNA of the CDR3 is TGTGCCAGCAGCTTACCGGGGGCGCGTACCGGGGAGCTGTTTTTT. The V gene is TRBV5-4, the J gene TRBJ2-2; D might be TRBD1 or TRBD2, each matching 6 bases. Trimming stripped 2 bases from V and 5 bases from J, with 13 bases between. This CDR3 contains 15 residues. From germline, CDR1 is SGHNT and CDR2 YYREEE (reference sequence).

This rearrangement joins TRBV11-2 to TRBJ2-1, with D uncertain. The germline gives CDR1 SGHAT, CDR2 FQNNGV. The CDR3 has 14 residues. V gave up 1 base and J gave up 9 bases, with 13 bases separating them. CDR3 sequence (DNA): TGTGCCAGCAGCTTAGTCCATAGCTTAGGTGAGCAGTTCTTC. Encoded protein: CASSLVHSLGEQFF.

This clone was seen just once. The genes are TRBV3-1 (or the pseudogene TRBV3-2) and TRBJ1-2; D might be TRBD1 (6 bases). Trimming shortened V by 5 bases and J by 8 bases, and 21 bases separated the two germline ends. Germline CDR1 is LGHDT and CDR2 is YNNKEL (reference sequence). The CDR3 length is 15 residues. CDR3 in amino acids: CASSAQGLGVSGYTF. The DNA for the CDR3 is TGTGCCAGCAGCGCACAGGGACTGGGAGTGAGCGGCTACACCTTC.

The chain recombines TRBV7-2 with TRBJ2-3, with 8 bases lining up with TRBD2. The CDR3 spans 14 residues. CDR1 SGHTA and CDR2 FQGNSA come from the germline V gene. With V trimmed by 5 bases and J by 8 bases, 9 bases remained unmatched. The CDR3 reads CASSPGGPYATQYF. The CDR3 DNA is TGTGCCAGCAGCCCGGGAGGGCCTTACGCTACGCAGTATTTT.

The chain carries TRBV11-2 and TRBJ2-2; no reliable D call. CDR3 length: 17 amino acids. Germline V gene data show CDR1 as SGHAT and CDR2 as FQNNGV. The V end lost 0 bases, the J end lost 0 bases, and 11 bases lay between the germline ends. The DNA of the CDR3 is TGTGCCAGCAGCTTAGATCCACCGAATGCGAACACCGGGGAGCTGTTTTTT. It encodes CASSLDPPNANTGELFF.

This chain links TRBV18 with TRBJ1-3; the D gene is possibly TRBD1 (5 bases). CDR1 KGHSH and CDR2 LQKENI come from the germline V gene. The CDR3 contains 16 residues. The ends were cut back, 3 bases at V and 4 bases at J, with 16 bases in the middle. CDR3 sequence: CASSPWDPALGNTIYF. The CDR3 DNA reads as TGTGCCAGCTCACCGTGGGACCCGGCCCTCGGAAACACCATATATTTT.

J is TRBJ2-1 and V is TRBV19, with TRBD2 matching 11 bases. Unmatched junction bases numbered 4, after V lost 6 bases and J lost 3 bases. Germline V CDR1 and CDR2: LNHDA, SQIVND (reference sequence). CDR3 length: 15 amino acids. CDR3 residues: CASSLTSGGYNEQFF. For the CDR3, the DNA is TGTGCCAGTAGCCTTACTAGCGGGGGCTACAATGAGCAGTTCTTC.

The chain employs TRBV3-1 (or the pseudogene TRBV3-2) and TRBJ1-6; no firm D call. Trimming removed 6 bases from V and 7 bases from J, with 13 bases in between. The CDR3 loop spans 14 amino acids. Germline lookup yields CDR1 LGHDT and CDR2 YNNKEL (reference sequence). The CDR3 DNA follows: TGTGCCAGCAGAGCGGACCCACTAAATTCACCCCTCCACTTT. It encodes CASRADPLNSPLHF.

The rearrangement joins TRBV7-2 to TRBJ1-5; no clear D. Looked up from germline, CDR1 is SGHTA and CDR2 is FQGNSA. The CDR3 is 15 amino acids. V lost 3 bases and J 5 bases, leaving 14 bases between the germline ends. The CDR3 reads CASSLVLFGDQPQHF. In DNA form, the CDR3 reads TGTGCCAGCAGCTTGGTTCTCTTCGGGGATCAGCCCCAGCATTTT.

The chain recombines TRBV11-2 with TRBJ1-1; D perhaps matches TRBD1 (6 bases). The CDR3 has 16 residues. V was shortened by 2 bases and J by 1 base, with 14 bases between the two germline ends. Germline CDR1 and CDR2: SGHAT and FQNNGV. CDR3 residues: CASSLTGQSSNTEAFF. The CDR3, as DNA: TGTGCCAGCAGCTTAACTGGACAGTCATCGAACACTGAAGCTTTCTTT.

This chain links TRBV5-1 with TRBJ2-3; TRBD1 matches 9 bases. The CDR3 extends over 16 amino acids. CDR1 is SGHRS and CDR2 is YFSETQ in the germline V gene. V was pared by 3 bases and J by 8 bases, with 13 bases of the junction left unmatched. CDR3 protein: CASSSDRGGGLATQYF. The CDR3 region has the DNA TGCGCCAGCAGCTCGGACAGGGGCGGTGGGTTGGCTACGCAGTATTTT.

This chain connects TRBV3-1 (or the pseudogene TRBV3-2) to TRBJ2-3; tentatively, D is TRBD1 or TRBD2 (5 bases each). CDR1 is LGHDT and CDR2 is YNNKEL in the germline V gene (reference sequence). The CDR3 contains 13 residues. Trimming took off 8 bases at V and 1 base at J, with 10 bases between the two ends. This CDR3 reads CASGDPRTDTQYF. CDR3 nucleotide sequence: TGTGCCAGCGGGGACCCCCGCACAGATACGCAGTATTTT.

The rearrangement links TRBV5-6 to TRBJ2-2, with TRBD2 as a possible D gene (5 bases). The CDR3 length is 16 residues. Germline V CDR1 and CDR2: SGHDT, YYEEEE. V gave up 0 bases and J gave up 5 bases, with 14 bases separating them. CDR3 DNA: TGTGCCAGCAGCTTGGGAGTAGCGCCATTGACCGGGGAGCTGTTTTTT. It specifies CASSLGVAPLTGELFF.

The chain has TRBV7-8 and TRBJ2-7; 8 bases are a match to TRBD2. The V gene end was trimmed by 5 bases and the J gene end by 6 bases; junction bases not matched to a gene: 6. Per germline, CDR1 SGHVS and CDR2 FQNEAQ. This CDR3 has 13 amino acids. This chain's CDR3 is CASSQREIGEQYV. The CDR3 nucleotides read TGTGCCAGCAGCCAGCGGGAGATTGGCGAGCAGTACGTC.

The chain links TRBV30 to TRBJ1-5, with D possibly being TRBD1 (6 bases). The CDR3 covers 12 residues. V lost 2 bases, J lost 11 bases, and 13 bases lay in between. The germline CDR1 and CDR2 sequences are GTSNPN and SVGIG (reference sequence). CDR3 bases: TGTGCCTGGAGTCTAGCCGGGACAACCCAGCATTTT. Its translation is CAWSLAGTTQHF.

CDR3 nucleotide sequence: TGTGCCAGCAGCCAAAACACTGAAGCTTTCTTT. Translating gives CASSQNTEAFF. This chain joins TRBV11-3 and TRBJ1-1, with unresolved D. CDR3 length: 11 residues. Germline CDR1 is SGHNT and CDR2 is YENEEA. V lost 5 bases and J 2 bases, leaving 3 bases between the germline ends.

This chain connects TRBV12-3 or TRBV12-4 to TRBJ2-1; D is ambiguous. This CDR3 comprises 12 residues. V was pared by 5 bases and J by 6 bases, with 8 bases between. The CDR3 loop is CASSIVPNEQFF. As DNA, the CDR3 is TGTGCCAGCAGTATAGTTCCCAATGAGCAGTTCTTC.

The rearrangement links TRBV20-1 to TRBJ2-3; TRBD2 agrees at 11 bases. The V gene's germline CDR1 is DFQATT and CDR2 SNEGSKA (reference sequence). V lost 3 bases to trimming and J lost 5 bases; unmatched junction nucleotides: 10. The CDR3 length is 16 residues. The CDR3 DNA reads TGCAGTGCTAGTCGGCTAGCGGGGGGAGGTGGAGATACGCAGTATTTT. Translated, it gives CSASRLAGGGGDTQYF.

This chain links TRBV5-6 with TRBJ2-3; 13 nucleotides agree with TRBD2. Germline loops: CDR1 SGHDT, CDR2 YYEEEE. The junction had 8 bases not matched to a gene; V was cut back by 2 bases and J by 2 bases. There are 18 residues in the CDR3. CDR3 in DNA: TGTGCCAGCAGCTTACTAGCGGGGGGGAGCATCAACACAGATACGCAGTATTTT. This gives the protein CASSLLAGGSINTDTQYF.

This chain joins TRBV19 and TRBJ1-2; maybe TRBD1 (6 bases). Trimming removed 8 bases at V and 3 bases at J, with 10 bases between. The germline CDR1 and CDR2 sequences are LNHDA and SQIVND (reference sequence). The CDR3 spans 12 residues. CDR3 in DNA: TGTGCCAGTGTCGACAGGTACTATGGCTACACCTTC. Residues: CASVDRYYGYTF.

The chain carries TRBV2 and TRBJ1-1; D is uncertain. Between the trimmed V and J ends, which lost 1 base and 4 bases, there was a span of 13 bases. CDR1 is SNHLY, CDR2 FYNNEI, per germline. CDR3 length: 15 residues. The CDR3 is CASSEGIGRLTEAFF. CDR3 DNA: TGTGCCAGCAGTGAAGGGATCGGCAGACTCACTGAAGCTTTCTTT. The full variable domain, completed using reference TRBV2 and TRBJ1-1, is EPEVTQTPSHQVTQMGQEVILRCVPISNHLYFYWYRQILGQKVEFLVSFYNNEISEKSEIFDDQFSVERPDGSNFTLKIRSTKLEDSAMYFCASSEGIGRLTEAFFGQGTRLTVV.

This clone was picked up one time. CDR3 DNA: TGTGCCAGCAGCGTAGGCGGAGGAAATCGAAACACAGATACGCAGTATTTT. It translates to CASSVGGGNRNTDTQYF. This chain joins TRBV9 and TRBJ2-3, with TRBD2 as a possible D gene (5 bases). The CDR3 is 17 amino acids. Deletions cut 0 bases from V and 2 bases from J, with 16 bases between. CDR1 SGDLS and CDR2 YYNGEE come from the germline V gene. Based on the CDR3 plus reference TRBV9 and TRBJ2-3, the full variable domain is DSGVTQTPKHLITATGQRVTLRCSPRSGDLSVYWYQQSLDQGLQFLIQYYNGEERAKGNILERFSAQQFPDLHSELNLSSLELGDSALYFCASSVGGGNRNTDTQYFGPGTRLTVL.

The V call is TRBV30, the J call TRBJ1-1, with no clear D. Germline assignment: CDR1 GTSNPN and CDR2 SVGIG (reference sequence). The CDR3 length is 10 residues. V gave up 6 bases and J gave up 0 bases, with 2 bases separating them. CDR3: CACLNTEAFF. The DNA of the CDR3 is TGTGCCTGTTTGAACACTGAAGCTTTCTTT.

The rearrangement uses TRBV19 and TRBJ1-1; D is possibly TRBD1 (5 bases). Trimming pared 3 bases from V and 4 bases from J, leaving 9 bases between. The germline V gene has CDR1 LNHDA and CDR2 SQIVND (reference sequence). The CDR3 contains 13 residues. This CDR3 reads CASSIPGITEAFF. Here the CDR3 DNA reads TGTGCCAGTAGTATCCCAGGGATCACTGAAGCTTTCTTT.

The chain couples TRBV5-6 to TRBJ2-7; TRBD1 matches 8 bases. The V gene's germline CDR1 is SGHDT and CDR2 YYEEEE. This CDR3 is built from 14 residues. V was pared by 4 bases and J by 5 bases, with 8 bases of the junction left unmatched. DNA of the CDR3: TGTGCCAGCAGCCTGGGACAGGTTCCCAACGAGCAGTACGTC. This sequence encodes CASSLGQVPNEQYV.

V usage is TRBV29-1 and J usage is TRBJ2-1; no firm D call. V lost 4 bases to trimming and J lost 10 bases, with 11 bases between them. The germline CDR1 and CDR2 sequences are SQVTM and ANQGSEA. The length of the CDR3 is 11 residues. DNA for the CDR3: TGCAGCGTTGTCATGGCTATGGAGCAGTTCTTC. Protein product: CSVVMAMEQFF.

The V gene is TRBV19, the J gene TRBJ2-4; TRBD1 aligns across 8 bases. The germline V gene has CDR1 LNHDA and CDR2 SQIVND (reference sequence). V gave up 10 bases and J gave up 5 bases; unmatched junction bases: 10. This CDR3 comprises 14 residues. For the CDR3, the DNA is TGTGCCACCAAATCTGCAGGGGGCCAAAACATTCAGTACTTC. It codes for CATKSAGGQNIQYF.

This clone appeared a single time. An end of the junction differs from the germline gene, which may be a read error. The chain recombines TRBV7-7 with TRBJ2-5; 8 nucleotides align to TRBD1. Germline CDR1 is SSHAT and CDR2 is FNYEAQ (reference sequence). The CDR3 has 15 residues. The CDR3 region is CASSLDDRGGETQYF. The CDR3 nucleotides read TGTGCTAGCAGCTTGGACGACAGGGGTGGGGAGACCCAGTACTTC. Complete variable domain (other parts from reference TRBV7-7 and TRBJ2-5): GAGVSQSPRYKVTKRGQDVTLRCDPISSHATLYWYQQALGQGPEFLTYFNYEAQPDKSGLPSDRFSAERPEGSISTLTIQRTEQRDSAMYRCASSLDDRGGETQYFGPGTRLLVL.

CDR3 sequence reads: CASSPRERGPWEQFF. The CDR3 nucleotides are TGCGCCAGCAGCCCGAGGGAGCGGGGGCCGTGGGAGCAGTTCTTC. The chain employs TRBV5-1 and TRBJ2-1, with 8 bases that match TRBD2. This CDR3 spans 15 amino acids. The junction had 13 bases not matched to a gene; V was cut back by 4 bases and J by 10 bases. Germline assignment: CDR1 SGHRS and CDR2 YFSETQ.